Below are 14 T cell receptor beta chains sequenced from a single sample in a study of T-cell reconstitution after alpha-beta-depleted transplantation in children (TCRdb year 2016). This specimen's treatment or condition label, per the study, means: allogeneic hematopoietic cell transplantation with graft depleted of TCRalphabeta T cells and CD19 B cells. The library was obtained by PCR. The listed sequencing device is Illumina HiSeq 2500. TCR libraries were prepared with molecular barcoding, using unique molecular identifiers to normalize TCRbeta repertoire quantification. TCRdb itself trimmed the public reads at Q25 with fastp, ran MiXCR and retained productive beta chains. Rows with one shared CDR3 protein collapse into an entry with the most common genes and DNA. The sample records 600,000 to 700,000 distinct CDR3 sequences, around 13% of which are singletons. The top ten constitute 0.79% of the sample.

This specimen was PBMCs, taken before TCRalphabeta/CD19-depleted stem cell transplant. Receptor source: a girl aged 2 to 9 with congenital amegakaryocytic thrombocytopenia, due to receive a stem cell transplant.

This clonotype was observed a few times. The chain recombines TRBV30 with TRBJ1-4, with 8 bases aligning to TRBD1. This CDR3 contains 13 residues. In germline, CDR1 is GTSNPN, CDR2 SVGIG (reference sequence). With 5 bases clipped from V and 6 bases from J, the junction kept 5 bases outside the gene matches. CDR3 amino acids: CAWGGTGHEKLFF. Written as DNA, the CDR3 is TGTGCCTGGGGGGGGACAGGTCATGAAAAACTGTTTTTT.

In the case of this clonotype: It may be a read error: a sequence one base away is much more abundant. The chain is built from TRBV20-1 and TRBJ1-2, with TRBD1 as a possible D gene (5 bases). Between the trimmed V and J ends, which lost 2 bases and 3 bases, there was a span of 16 bases. The CDR3 has 15 amino acids. CDR1 is DFQATT, CDR2 SNEGSKA, per germline (reference sequence). The CDR3 loop reads CSARPRDGPYYGYTF. CDR3 sequence (DNA): TGCAGTGCTAGACCCCGGGACGGCCCTTACTATGGCTACACCTTC.

The sample holds many counts of this clonotype. The chain employs TRBV7-2 and TRBJ2-7; D unresolved. Trimming took off 4 bases at V and 1 base at J, with 11 bases between the two ends. CDR1 is SGHTA and CDR2 is FQGNSA in the germline V gene. CDR3 length: 14 amino acids. CDR3 sequence: CASSSNGPSYEQYF. The CDR3 coding sequence is TGTGCCAGCAGCTCTAATGGGCCTTCCTACGAGCAGTACTTC.

This clonotype was observed many times. The chain recombines TRBV28 with TRBJ1-5; D ambiguous. V dropped 8 bases and J dropped 5 bases, with 13 bases sitting between them. Germline V gives CDR1 MDHEN, CDR2 SYDVKM. This CDR3 region has 13 residues. The CDR3 region has the DNA TGTGCCAGCTTACTGACATACGATCAGCCCCAGCATTTT. Translation gives CASLLTYDQPQHF.

This clonotype has a count of ten or more. The V and J genes are TRBV20-1 and TRBJ1-5, with D possibly being TRBD1 (5 bases). Germline CDR1 reads DFQATT; CDR2 reads SNEGSKA (reference sequence). The CDR3 has 15 residues. V was pared by 1 base and J by 3 bases, with 13 bases between. CDR3 in DNA: TGCAGTGCTAGAGGCGGGAGGGGCTACAATCAGCCCCAGCATTTT. Translation gives CSARGGRGYNQPQHF.

This clonotype was seen at least ten times. This chain joins TRBV20-1 and TRBJ2-3, with D possibly TRBD1 on 6 matching bases. V lost 4 bases and J lost 1, with 9 bases in between. The CDR3 has 13 amino acids. CDR1 is DFQATT and CDR2 is SNEGSKA in the germline V gene (reference sequence). For the CDR3, the DNA is TGCAGTGCTAATTCAGGGGGCACAGATACGCAGTATTTT. Its translation is CSANSGGTDTQYF.

In its sample, this clonotype was seen many times. The chain joins TRBV6-1 to TRBJ2-3, with 7 positions matching TRBD2. The ends lost 4 bases at V and 2 bases at J; junction bases unmatched: 6. CDR1 MNHNS and CDR2 SASEGT come from the germline V gene. The CDR3 runs 15 residues. As DNA, the CDR3 is TGTGCCAGCAGTGCTTTAGCGGGCCACACAGATACGCAGTATTTT. Its protein is CASSALAGHTDTQYF.

This clonotype was seen at least ten times. The V call is TRBV12-3 or TRBV12-4, the J call TRBJ2-7; D gene unclear. With 3 bases removed from V and 5 bases from J, the gap between germline ends came to 11 bases. This CDR3 spans 13 amino acids. The CDR3 DNA sequence: TGTGCCAGCAGTTTTCTAGAAGGCAACGAGCAGTACTTC. This gives the protein CASSFLEGNEQYF.

This clonotype was counted many times. The chain is built from TRBV20-1 and TRBJ1-2, with 10 bases aligning to TRBD1. The ends lost 6 bases at V and 2 bases at J; junction bases unmatched: 9. The CDR3 has 15 amino acids. Looked up from germline, CDR1 is DFQATT and CDR2 is SNEGSKA (reference sequence). For the CDR3, the DNA is TGCAGTGCCAAACCAGGGACAGGGGAGAACTATGGCTACACCTTC. Its translation is CSAKPGTGENYGYTF.

There are many counts of this clonotype. V and J are TRBV5-1 and TRBJ2-2; possible D gene TRBD2, 5 bases. CDR1 is SGHRS, CDR2 YFSETQ, per germline. V lost 6 bases, J lost 7 bases, and 19 bases lay in between. This CDR3 region has 15 residues. CDR3 protein: CASNRDGELGGELFF. Here the CDR3 DNA reads TGCGCCAGCAACCGAGACGGGGAATTAGGCGGGGAGCTGTTTTTT.

The V and J genes are TRBV12-3 or TRBV12-4 and TRBJ2-1, with D perhaps TRBD1 or TRBD2 (5 bases each). The CDR3 covers 11 residues. Deletions cut 3 bases from V and 14 bases from J, with 11 bases between. CDR3 residues: CASSFPGPEFF. In DNA form, the CDR3 reads TGTGCCAGCAGTTTCCCGGGGCCGGAGTTCTTC.

The chain is built from TRBV10-3 and TRBJ1-2; D is ambiguous. With 0 bases removed from V and 5 bases from J, the gap between germline ends came to 13 bases. Germline-derived CDR1 and CDR2 are ENHRY and SYGVKD. The CDR3 contains 15 residues. CDR3 DNA: TGTGCCATCAGTGAGTCGACGGGGTTAGGGTATGGCTACACCTTC. This gives the protein CAISESTGLGYGYTF.

At least ten counts were recorded for this clonotype. The V call is TRBV28, the J call TRBJ2-2; D is uncertain. CDR3 length equals 14 residues. The germline V and J ends were trimmed by 6 bases and 0 bases, with 8 bases remaining between them. The germline CDR1 and CDR2 sequences are MDHEN and SYDVKM. This CDR3 reads CASSPTPNTGELFF. The CDR3 coding sequence is TGTGCCAGCAGCCCGACCCCGAACACCGGGGAGCTGTTTTTT.

At least ten counts were recorded for this clonotype. The chain carries TRBV6-5 and TRBJ1-2, with 8 bases that match TRBD1. Germline CDR1 is MNHEY and CDR2 is SVGAGI. The CDR3 has 15 residues. V trimming: 6 bases; J trimming: 4 bases; junction bases outside the gene matches: 10. The CDR3 loop is CASSPTGAVGYGYTF. CDR3 DNA: TGTGCCAGCAGCCCGACAGGGGCCGTGGGCTATGGCTACACCTTC.